These 14 T cell receptor beta chains were all obtained from the same sample, sequenced in a study (dated by TCRdb to about 2015). The library was prepared using 5' RACE. The instrument given in TCRdb is Illumina MiSeq. The raw public data were reprocessed by TCRdb itself: fastp quality trimming at Q25, MiXCR clonotype calling, in-frame beta chains only. Duplicate CDR3 protein sequences are folded into a single record with the most common DNA and genes. The sample table shows 25,000 to 40,000 distinct CDR3 sequences, and about a quarter are seen once. The ten largest account for around 3.9% of the sample. Material: naive CD4+ T cells sorted from a lymph node. Read against the paper, the sample's cell subset or site label means: naive CD4+ T cells, CD4+CD45RA+CD25-. The receptors here all came from a female donor with breast cancer.

This clonotype was observed many times. The chain is built from TRBV12-3 or TRBV12-4 and TRBJ2-1, with D unresolved. The V end was cut by 3 bases, the J end by 10 bases, with 7 bases between. The CDR3 consists of 11 residues. CDR3: CASSLKGEQFF. The CDR3 DNA reads TGTGCCAGCAGTTTGAAGGGAGAGCAGTTCTTC.

This clonotype was seen a few times. V gene TRBV5-1 combines with J gene TRBJ1-1, with 7 bases that match TRBD1. V was clipped by 1 base and J by 6 bases; unmatched bases: 9. CDR1 and CDR2 (germline): SGHRS, YFSETQ. The CDR3 has 15 amino acids. This CDR3 reads CASSLRGRSVSEAFF. The DNA for the CDR3 is TGCGCCAGCAGCTTGAGGGGGCGATCTGTTTCTGAAGCTTTCTTT. Based on the CDR3 plus reference TRBV5-1 and TRBJ1-1, the full variable domain is KAGVTQTPRYLIKTRGQQVTLSCSPISGHRSVSWYQQTPGQGLQFLFEYFSETQRNKGNFPGRFSGRQFSNSRSEMNVSTLELGDSALYLCASSLRGRSVSEAFFGQGTRLTVV.

In its sample, this clonotype is medium-sized. The rearrangement joins TRBV5-1 to TRBJ2-1; 10 positions match TRBD1. Germline V gives CDR1 SGHRS, CDR2 YFSETQ. Trimming took 4 bases from V and 9 from J; bases not matched to a gene: 7. This CDR3 has 14 residues. CDR3 in DNA: TGCGCCAGCAGCGGAACGGGGACAGGGGCTGAGCAGTTCTTC. It yields the protein CASSGTGTGAEQFF. Drawing the rest from reference TRBV5-1 and TRBJ2-1, the complete variable domain is KAGVTQTPRYLIKTRGQQVTLSCSPISGHRSVSWYQQTPGQGLQFLFEYFSETQRNKGNFPGRFSGRQFSNSRSEMNVSTLELGDSALYLCASSGTGTGAEQFFGPGTRLTVL.

The J gene is TRBJ1-1, the V gene TRBV6-2 or TRBV6-3; 7 bases are a match to TRBD1. This CDR3 contains 12 residues. Trimming removed 8 bases from V and 4 bases from J; junction bases left unmatched: 4. CDR1 and CDR2 from the germline V gene are MNHEY and SVGEGT. The CDR3 spells CASGYRGTEAFF. CDR3 nucleotide sequence: TGTGCCAGCGGATACAGGGGCACTGAAGCTTTCTTT.

This chain joins TRBV5-1 and TRBJ2-1, with unresolved D. The CDR3 runs to 16 residues. V dropped 0 bases and J dropped 2 bases, with 12 bases sitting between them. Germline CDR1 reads SGHRS; CDR2 reads YFSETQ. The CDR3 nucleotides are TGCGCCAGCAGCTTGGCCGTTGGAGCCCCCTACAATGAGCAGTTCTTC. This codes for CASSLAVGAPYNEQFF.

This clonotype has just a few counts. This rearrangement joins TRBV12-3 or TRBV12-4 to TRBJ2-1; TRBD1 is a possible D gene (6 bases). Trimming shortened V by 3 bases and J by 4 bases, and 10 bases separated the two germline ends. The CDR3 consists of 14 residues. The DNA of the CDR3 is TGTGCCAGCAGTTTCCTTGACAGGTACAATGAGCAGTTCTTC. This translates into CASSFLDRYNEQFF.

CDR3: CASSPRREVSYNEQFF. In nucleotides, the CDR3 is TGTGCCAGCAGTCCTAGGCGGGAGGTGTCCTACAATGAGCAGTTCTTC. This chain links TRBV6-2 or TRBV6-3 with TRBJ2-1, with 8 bases lining up with TRBD2. The germline gives CDR1 MNHEY, CDR2 SVGEGT. This CDR3 contains 16 residues. The ends lost 5 bases at V and 1 base at J; junction bases unmatched: 7.

J is TRBJ1-5 and V is TRBV12-3 or TRBV12-4; D is ambiguous. The CDR3 has 13 amino acids. V lost 4 bases and J lost 5, with 9 bases in between. For the CDR3, the DNA is TGTGCCAGCAGTTATGGCAGCCATCAGCCCCAGCATTTT. This encodes CASSYGSHQPQHF.

This clonotype has just a few counts. The chain combines TRBV28 with TRBJ2-7; 8 bases map to TRBD1. The CDR3 covers 15 residues. With V trimmed by 5 bases and J by 3 bases, 9 bases remained unmatched. From germline, CDR1 is MDHEN and CDR2 SYDVKM. CDR3 protein: CASSPPGTGGYEQYF. The CDR3 region has the DNA TGTGCCAGCAGTCCTCCCGGGACAGGAGGCTACGAGCAGTACTTC.

By share of the sample, this clonotype is medium-sized. This sequence joins TRBV20-1 and TRBJ2-7; tentative D call: TRBD2 (6 bases). Germline V gene data show CDR1 as DFQATT and CDR2 as SNEGSKA (reference sequence). The CDR3 length is 14 residues. V lost 6 bases to trimming and J lost 0 bases, with 15 bases between them. CDR3 region: CSANTGTGSYEQYF. CDR3 coding DNA: TGCAGTGCGAATACCGGGACTGGCTCCTACGAGCAGTACTTC.

This clonotype is medium-sized by share. The chain carries TRBV20-1 and TRBJ2-7, with 12 bases matching TRBD2. The CDR3 has 15 amino acids. CDR1 and CDR2 from the germline V gene are DFQATT and SNEGSKA (reference sequence). Trimming took 2 bases from V and 3 from J; bases not matched to a gene: 5. The CDR3 nucleotides read TGCAGTGCTAGATCCCGACTAGCGGGAGACTACGAGCAGTACTTC. This encodes CSARSRLAGDYEQYF.

This clonotype was detected only a few times. The chain combines TRBV5-1 with TRBJ1-1, with D unresolved. Germline lookup yields CDR1 SGHRS and CDR2 YFSETQ. Trimming took off 1 base at V and 3 bases at J, with 4 bases between the two ends. There are 12 residues in the CDR3. DNA for the CDR3: TGCGCCAGCAGCTTGATAGACACTGAAGCTTTCTTT. This sequence encodes CASSLIDTEAFF.

This clonotype was observed a few times. This rearrangement joins TRBV6-1 to TRBJ1-5; 7 bases are shared with TRBD1. J lost 4 bases, V lost 5 bases, and 2 bases had no gene match. Germline-derived CDR1 and CDR2 are MNHNS and SASEGT. This CDR3 comprises 13 residues. CDR3 residues: CASSSGGNQPQHF. CDR3 in DNA: TGTGCCAGCAGTTCAGGGGGTAATCAGCCCCAGCATTTT.

This clonotype has a count of ten or more. This rearrangement joins TRBV4-3 to TRBJ2-2; D may be TRBD2 (6 bases). V lost 0 bases to trimming and J lost 7 bases, with 12 bases between them. The CDR3 is 15 residues long. Germline CDR1 LGHNA, CDR2 YSLEER. The CDR3 DNA reads as TGCGCCAGCAGCCAAGATCCAGGAGCGGGCGGGGAGCTGTTTTTT. Its translation is CASSQDPGAGGELFF.